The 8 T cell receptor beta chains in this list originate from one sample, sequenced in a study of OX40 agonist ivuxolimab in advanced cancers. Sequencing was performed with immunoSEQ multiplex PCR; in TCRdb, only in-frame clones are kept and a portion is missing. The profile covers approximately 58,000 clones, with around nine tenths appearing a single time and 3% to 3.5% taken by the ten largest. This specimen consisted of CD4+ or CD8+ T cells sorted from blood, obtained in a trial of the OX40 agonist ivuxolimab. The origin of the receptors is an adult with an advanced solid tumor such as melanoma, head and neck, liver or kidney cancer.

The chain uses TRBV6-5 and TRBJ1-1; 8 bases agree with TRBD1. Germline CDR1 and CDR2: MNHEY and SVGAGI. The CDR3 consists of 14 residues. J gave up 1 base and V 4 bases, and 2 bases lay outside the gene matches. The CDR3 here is CASSLTGANTEAFF. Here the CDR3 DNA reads TGTGCCAGCAGTTTGACAGGGGCGAACACTGAAGCTTTCTTT.

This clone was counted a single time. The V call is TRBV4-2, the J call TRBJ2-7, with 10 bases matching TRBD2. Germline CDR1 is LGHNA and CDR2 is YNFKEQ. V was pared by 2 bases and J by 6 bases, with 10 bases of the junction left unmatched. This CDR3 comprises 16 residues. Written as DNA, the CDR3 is TGTGCCAGCAGCCAAAACGGAGCGGGAGGGTGGTCCGAGCAGTACTTC. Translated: CASSQNGAGGWSEQYF.

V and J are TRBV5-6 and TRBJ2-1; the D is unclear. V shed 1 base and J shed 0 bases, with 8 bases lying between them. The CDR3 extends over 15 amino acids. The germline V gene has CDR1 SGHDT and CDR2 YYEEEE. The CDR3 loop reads CASSLRTGSYNEQFF. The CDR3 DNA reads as TGTGCCAGCAGCTTGAGGACGGGCTCCTACAATGAGCAGTTCTTC. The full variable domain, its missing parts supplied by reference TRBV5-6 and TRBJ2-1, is DAGVTQSPTHLIKTRGQQVTLRCSPKSGHDTVSWYQQALGQGPQFIFQYYEEEERQRGNFPDRFSGHQFPNYSSELNVNALLLGDSALYLCASSLRTGSYNEQFFGPGTRLTVL.

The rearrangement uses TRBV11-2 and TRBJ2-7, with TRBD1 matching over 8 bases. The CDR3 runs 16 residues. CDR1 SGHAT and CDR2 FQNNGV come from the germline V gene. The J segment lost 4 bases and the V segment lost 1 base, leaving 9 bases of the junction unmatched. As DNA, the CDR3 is TGTGCCAGCAGCTTAGTTGAGGCAGGGGGCGGTTACGAGCAGTACTTC. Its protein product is CASSLVEAGGGYEQYF. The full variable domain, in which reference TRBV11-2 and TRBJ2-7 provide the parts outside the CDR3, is EAGVAQSPRYKIIEKRQSVAFWCNPISGHATLYWYQQILGQGPKLLIQFQNNGVVDDSQLPKDRFSAERLKGVDSTLKIQPAKLEDSAVYLCASSLVEAGGGYEQYFGPGTRLTVT.

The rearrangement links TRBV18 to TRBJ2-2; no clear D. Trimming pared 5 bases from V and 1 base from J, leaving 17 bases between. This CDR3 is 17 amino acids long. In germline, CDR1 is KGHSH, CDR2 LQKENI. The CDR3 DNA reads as TGTGCCAGCTCATCACGGACGAAGACCATGAACACCGGGGAGCTGTTTTTT. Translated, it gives CASSSRTKTMNTGELFF.

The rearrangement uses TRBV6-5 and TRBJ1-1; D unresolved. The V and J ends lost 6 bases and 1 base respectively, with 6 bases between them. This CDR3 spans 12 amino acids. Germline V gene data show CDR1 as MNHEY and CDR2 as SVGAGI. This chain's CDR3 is CASRDPNTEAFF. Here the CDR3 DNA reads TGTGCCAGCAGGGACCCGAACACTGAAGCTTTCTTT.

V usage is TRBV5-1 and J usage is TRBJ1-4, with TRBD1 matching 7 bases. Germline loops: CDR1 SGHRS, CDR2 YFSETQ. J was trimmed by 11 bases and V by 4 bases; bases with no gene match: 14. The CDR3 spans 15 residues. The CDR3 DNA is TGCGCCAGCAGCCAGGGGGGGGACACAATCCAGAAACTGTTTTTT. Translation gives CASSQGGDTIQKLFF.

CDR3 in DNA: TGTGCCAGCTACGCAACCGGGGAGCTGTTTTTT. Residues: CASYATGELFF. The chain couples TRBV6-6 to TRBJ2-2, with unresolved D. V was cut by 8 bases and J by 5 bases, with 6 bases left in between. The CDR3 is 11 amino acids. The V gene's germline CDR1 is MNHNY and CDR2 SVGAGI (reference sequence).